This T cell receptor beta chain was captured by sequencing in a study of blood T cells in healthy people across ages (dated by TCRdb to between 2014 and 2017). Context from the whole study: In model experiments, roughly one uniquely barcoded TCR beta cDNA molecule per two T cells was captured by template switching. To avoid experimental bias, donors of different ages were randomly spread across the sequencing lanes. Using the same blood draw, the study looked at two additional independent replicas of 1 million unique cDNA reads for two donors, one aged 18 to 30 and the other aged 80 or older. The donors were split into four age groups: young (average around 15 years), middle-aged (about 40), aged (over 55) and long-lived (roughly 80). Age-related changes in TCR beta repertoire diversity were measured in the study by deep sequencing normalized with unique cDNA molecular identifiers.

The donors were under 40 Caucasian individuals from Russia, aged about 6 to 95 years, who were systemically healthy. Each donor gave approximately 9.4 milliliters of peripheral blood, drawn into EDTA-treated Vacutainer tubes. Ficoll-Paque density-gradient centrifugation was used to isolate PBMCs, with at least 6.5 million per sample. Trizol reagent was used to extract total RNA from the PBMCs, yielding at least 6 micrograms per sample. Naive CD45RAhigh/CD27high T cell percentages were measured by flow cytometry on a PBMC aliquot from every donor. The library came from 5' RACE. A second about 7 to 11 cycle PCR used a sample-barcoded 5' primer and a J-beta primer mix. Each TCR beta cDNA molecule received a unique molecular identifier from a template-switch 5' adaptor carrying 12 random nucleotides. Each sample yielded at least 2.5 million CDR3-containing paired-end reads. First-strand cDNA was synthesized from all RNA with the Mint cDNA synthesis kit, primed by a TRBC-specific oligonucleotide. Following uracil-DNA glycosylase treatment, all cDNA underwent a first 18-cycle PCR with the universal primers M1SS and BC2_uni_R. Under the source paper's analysis protocol: For normalization, 1 million high-quality reads were randomly selected from each sample, with every read carrying a distinct molecular identifier. Reads with shared molecular identifiers were discarded instead of being binned into consensus sequences. MiTCR, run with a Q25 quality threshold and the strictest error-elimination algorithm, handled CDR3 identification, clonotype clustering and error correction. A nonparametric unseen species model with Euler transformation was used to estimate a lower bound on total TCR beta diversity. TCRdb reran the public reads through fastp at Q25 and MiXCR, keeping productive beta chains. Each CDR3 protein appears once, grouped with its most common genes and DNA. TCRdb, not the original authors, processed these V and J calls. The sample data list some 1.8 million distinct CDR3 sequences, and more than 35% of these were observed just once. The ten largest clonotypes hold 20% to 25% of the sample.

V is shortened by 3 bases, J by 2 bases, and the region joining them spans 9 bases. Sequences GTSNPN (CDR1) and SVGIG (CDR2) are obtained from the germline V gene (reference sequence). The CDR3 goes from the cysteine to the phenylalanine over 13 residues. The kept DNA is CDR3 alone, 39 bases in frame from the first base. Study-wide conclusions, independent of this receptor: Compared with the aged group, more naive CD4+ T cells, fewer expanded clones and increased TCR diversity were shown by the long-lived group, suggesting age selection. Observed TCR beta diversity per million T cells fell roughly linearly with age, and a significant reduction was already apparent by age around 40. Observed TCR beta diversity correlated strongly with the percentage of naive T cells measured by flow cytometry. Estimates of total diversity based on one million sequenced T cells were regarded as lower bounds and as underestimates. Since profiling was done on bulk unsorted PBMCs, naive and antigen-experienced compartments could not be conclusively compared. Because the CMV infection status of the donors was unknown, age-related changes in expanded clonotypes may potentially have been confounded.

A word on this clonotype: What antigen it recognizes has not been identified. No much larger clone exists at a distance of one base, and base qualities are not known.

This sequence uses TRBV30 and TRBJ2-3; the D gene is perhaps TRBD1, from 6 matching bases. This TCR was sampled from a human donor in good health. The sample consisted of blood. The sequenced DNA is TGTGCCTGGAGGAGGGGACACACAGATACGCAGTATTTT. Translated, this is CAWRRGHTDTQYF.